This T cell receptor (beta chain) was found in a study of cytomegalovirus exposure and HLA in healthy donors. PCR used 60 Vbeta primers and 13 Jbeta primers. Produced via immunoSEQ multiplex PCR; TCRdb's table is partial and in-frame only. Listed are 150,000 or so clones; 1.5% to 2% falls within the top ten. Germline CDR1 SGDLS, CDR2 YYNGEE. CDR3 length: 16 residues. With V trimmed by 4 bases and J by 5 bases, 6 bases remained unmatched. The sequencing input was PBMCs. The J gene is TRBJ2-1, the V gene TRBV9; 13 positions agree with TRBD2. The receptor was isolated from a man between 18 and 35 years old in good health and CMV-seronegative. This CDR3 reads CASSYRTSGSNNEQFF. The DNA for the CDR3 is TGTGCCAGCAGCTACAGGACTAGCGGGAGTAACAATGAGCAGTTCTTC.